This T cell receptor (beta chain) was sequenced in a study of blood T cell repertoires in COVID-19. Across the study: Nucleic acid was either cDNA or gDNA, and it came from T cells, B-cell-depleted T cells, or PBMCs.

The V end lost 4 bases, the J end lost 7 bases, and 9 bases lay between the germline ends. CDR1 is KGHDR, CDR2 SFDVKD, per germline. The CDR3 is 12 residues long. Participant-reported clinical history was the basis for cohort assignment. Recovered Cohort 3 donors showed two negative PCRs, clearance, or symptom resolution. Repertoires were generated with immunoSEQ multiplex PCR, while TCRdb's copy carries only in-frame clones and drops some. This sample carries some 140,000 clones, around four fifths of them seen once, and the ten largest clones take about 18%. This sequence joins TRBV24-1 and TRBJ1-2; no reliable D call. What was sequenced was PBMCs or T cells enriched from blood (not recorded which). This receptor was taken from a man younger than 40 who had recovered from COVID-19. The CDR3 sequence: CATSDPSFGYTF. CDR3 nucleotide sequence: TGTGCCACCAGTGACCCGAGTTTTGGCTACACCTTC.